The 21 T cell receptor beta chains given below trace back to one sample, sequenced in a study of cytomegalovirus exposure and HLA in healthy donors. Sequencing used immunoSEQ multiplex PCR; TCRdb keeps in-frame clones, though not all of them. The sample has approximately 150,000 clones, roughly nine tenths seen once. The specimen sequenced was PBMCs. Receptors were obtained from a young woman in good health and CMV-seropositive.

This rearrangement joins TRBV27 to TRBJ1-5; unclear D gene. This CDR3 has 13 residues. The V end was cut by 6 bases, the J end by 4 bases, with 10 bases between. The germline V gene has CDR1 MNHEY and CDR2 SMNVEV (reference sequence). CDR3 bases: TGTGCCAGCAGCCAAACTCGGAATCAGCCCCAGCATTTT. The encoded protein is CASSQTRNQPQHF.

The rearrangement links TRBV9 to TRBJ1-2; 9 bases fit TRBD1. The germline gives CDR1 SGDLS, CDR2 YYNGEE. Trimming at V came to 3 bases and at J to 7 bases, leaving 10 bases not matched to a gene. The CDR3 sequence is 15 residues long. CDR3 in amino acids: CASSAGGTGPLGYTF. The CDR3 region has the DNA TGTGCCAGCAGCGCCGGCGGGACAGGGCCTCTTGGCTACACCTTC.

This rearrangement joins TRBV5-1 to TRBJ2-3; the match to TRBD2 covers 8 bases. Germline values: CDR1 SGHRS, CDR2 YFSETQ. After removal of 4 bases from V and 4 bases from J, the junction contained 17 bases not matched to a gene. The CDR3 covers 18 residues. CDR3 sequence (DNA): TGCGCCAGCAGCCACAGAGCGGGGGCGGTATCGTATCCAGATACGCAGTATTTT. Translation gives CASSHRAGAVSYPDTQYF.

This clone has more than one count but fewer than ten. Relative to the germline gene, one junction end is altered; a read error may explain this. J is TRBJ1-5 and V is TRBV16, with 8 bases aligning to TRBD1. Germline V gives CDR1 KGHSY, CDR2 FQNENV. This CDR3 spans 17 amino acids. CDR3 region: CASSPGRGRSSDQPQHF. CDR3 nucleotide sequence: TGTGCCAGCAGCCCGGGCAGGGGGCGCAGTAGCGATCAGCCCCAGCATTTT.

As DNA, the CDR3 is TGTGCCAGTCACGGGGGTTTTATGTACGAGCAGTACTTC. Its protein product is CASHGGFMYEQYF. The chain carries TRBV6-6 and TRBJ2-7, with D perhaps matching TRBD2 (6 bases). With 9 bases removed from V and 4 bases from J, the gap between germline ends came to 16 bases. The CDR3 is made up of 13 amino acids. In germline, CDR1 is MNHNY, CDR2 SVGAGI (reference sequence).

The chain links TRBV28 to TRBJ1-3; TRBD1 matches at 10 bases. The CDR3 has 15 residues. V lost 8 bases to trimming and J lost 9 bases; unmatched junction nucleotides: 13. Germline V gives CDR1 MDHEN, CDR2 SYDVKM. The CDR3 is CASGTGTGVLGTIYF. DNA for the CDR3: TGTGCCAGCGGGACCGGGACAGGGGTTCTCGGCACCATATATTTT.

This CDR3 is CASDAGTGFGYTF. CDR3 nucleotides: TGTGCCAGCGACGCCGGGACAGGGTTTGGCTACACCTTC. V is TRBV6-5 and J is TRBJ1-2; 9 positions agree with TRBD1. Trimming cost V 8 bases and J 7 bases; bases outside gene matches: 8. CDR3 length equals 13 residues. Germline V gene lookup returns CDR1 MNHEY and CDR2 SVGAGI.

J is TRBJ2-5 and V is TRBV7-8; 9 positions match TRBD2. The germline CDR1 and CDR2 sequences are SGHVS and FQNEAQ. V lost 5 bases, J lost 5 bases, and 9 bases stayed unmatched. The CDR3 has 15 amino acids. The CDR3 nucleotides read TGTGCCAGCAGCGCCTTGGCGGGAGGGCCGGAGACCCAGTACTTC. Encoded protein: CASSALAGGPETQYF.

This chain connects TRBV6-9 to TRBJ2-2; 8 bases are a match to TRBD2. There are 11 residues in the CDR3. V lost 6 bases to trimming and J lost 16 bases; unmatched junction nucleotides: 7. From germline, CDR1 is MNHGY and CDR2 SVAAGI. Written as DNA, the CDR3 is TGTGCCAGCAGCCGGGGGGGGGTCTCGTTTTTT. The encoded protein is CASSRGGVSFF.

This clone is a singleton in its sample. The gene calls are TRBV30 and TRBJ2-4, with D tentatively TRBD1 (6 bases). Looked up from germline, CDR1 is GTSNPN and CDR2 is SVGIG (reference sequence). The germline V and J ends were trimmed by 2 bases and 7 bases, with 18 bases remaining between them. This CDR3 is 15 amino acids long. This CDR3 reads CAWSRRGGTNNIQYF. CDR3 DNA: TGTGCCTGGAGTCGCAGAGGGGGTACGAATAACATTCAGTACTTC.

V and J are TRBV27 and TRBJ1-1; no reliable D call. The CDR3 contains 13 residues. Germline V lookup: CDR1 MNHEY, CDR2 SMNVEV (reference sequence). V was clipped by 2 bases and J by 10 bases, with 14 bases between them. Here the CDR3 reads CASSLRSLGGAFF. The DNA for the CDR3 is TGTGCCAGCAGTTTACGGAGCCTGGGAGGAGCTTTCTTT.

The V and J genes are TRBV6-1 and TRBJ2-7; TRBD2 aligns across 7 bases. V lost 6 bases, J lost 2 bases, and 7 bases stayed unmatched. Germline V gives CDR1 MNHNS, CDR2 SASEGT. CDR3 length equals 14 residues. CDR3 nucleotides: TGTGCCAGCAGGCTCCTAGCGGCGCCCTACGAGCAGTACTTC. It encodes CASRLLAAPYEQYF.

The rearrangement links TRBV2 to TRBJ2-1, with D possibly TRBD2 on 6 matching bases. The CDR3 consists of 16 residues. Trimming left V 4 bases short and J 0 bases short, with 13 bases between. Germline values: CDR1 SNHLY, CDR2 FYNNEI. DNA for the CDR3: TGTGCCAGCAGTGTAGTTGGACTATCCTCCTACAATGAGCAGTTCTTC. Its translation: CASSVVGLSSYNEQFF.

On this clone itself: Other DNA sequences in the same sample also yield this CDR3. The chain carries TRBV4-2 and TRBJ1-1; 7 positions match TRBD1. Trimming at V came to 4 bases and at J to 4 bases, leaving 3 bases not matched to a gene. Germline lookup yields CDR1 LGHNA and CDR2 YNFKEQ. The CDR3 is 13 amino acids. CDR3 nucleotide sequence: TGTGCCAGCAGCCTCTACAGGGGCACTGAAGCTTTCTTT. As protein: CASSLYRGTEAFF.

The CDR3 here is CASSPRQGETQYF. As DNA, the CDR3 is TGTGCCAGCAGCCCACGACAGGGAGAGACCCAGTACTTC. V is TRBV7-3 and J is TRBJ2-5; TRBD1 agrees at 7 bases. Per the germline V gene, CDR1 is SGHTA and CDR2 is FQGTGA. The V gene end was trimmed by 5 bases and the J gene end by 4 bases; junction bases not matched to a gene: 4. The CDR3 loop spans 13 amino acids.

The chain links TRBV6-5 to TRBJ2-3; D ambiguous. The CDR3 sequence is 15 residues long. Deletions cut 6 bases from V and 0 bases from J, with 13 bases between. CDR1 and CDR2 (germline): MNHEY, SVGAGI. The CDR3 is CASRPGSLSTDTQYF. CDR3 coding DNA: TGTGCCAGCAGGCCCGGTTCGTTGAGCACAGATACGCAGTATTTT.

The sample holds a few counts of this clone. V and J are TRBV5-1 and TRBJ1-2; D might be TRBD1 (6 bases). V lost 3 bases to trimming and J lost 4 bases, with 16 bases between them. This CDR3 spans 15 amino acids. Germline lookup yields CDR1 SGHRS and CDR2 YFSETQ. In nucleotides, the CDR3 is TGCGCCAGCAGCTGGGGGCACCCGACAGTCTATGGCTACACCTTC. Translated, it gives CASSWGHPTVYGYTF.

The J gene is TRBJ2-1, the V gene TRBV5-5, with TRBD1 as a possible D gene (5 bases). Germline CDR1 reads SGHKS; CDR2 reads YYEKEE (reference sequence). Trimming removed 0 bases at V and 0 bases at J, with 10 bases between. The CDR3 has 16 amino acids. CDR3: CASSLVRQGSYNEQFF. CDR3 DNA sequence: TGTGCCAGCAGCTTGGTTCGGCAGGGCTCCTACAATGAGCAGTTCTTC.

The gene calls are TRBV5-1 and TRBJ1-1, with a tentative D call TRBD1 (5 bases). Germline assignment: CDR1 SGHRS and CDR2 YFSETQ. V was cut by 1 base and J by 5 bases, with 15 bases left in between. The CDR3 consists of 15 residues. In nucleotides, the CDR3 is TGCGCCAGCAGCTTGCAGGGTAGTGGTCGTACTGAAGCTTTCTTT. This translates into CASSLQGSGRTEAFF.

The chain uses TRBV18 and TRBJ2-5, with a tentative D call TRBD2 (6 bases). CDR1 is KGHSH, CDR2 LQKENI, per germline. CDR3 length: 12 amino acids. The CDR3 DNA is TGTGGGGAGGCGGGGATAGAAGAGACCCAGTACTTC. Residues: CGEAGIEETQYF.

The CDR3 is CATRRRGGETQYF. The CDR3 DNA follows: TGTGCCACACGCCGTAGGGGGGGAGAGACCCAGTACTTC. The rearrangement joins TRBV21-1 to TRBJ2-5; the table's D call TRBD2 went unverified against the DNA. TRBV21-1 is tagged as a pseudogene. The CDR3 is 13 amino acids.